A single T cell receptor beta chain is shown here with its context. This specimen comes from a study of blood T cell repertoires in COVID-19. About the research overall: COVID-19 samples collected from the United States, Italy and Spain covered acute and convalescent phases.

Measured with immunoSEQ multiplex PCR; TCRdb has only the in-frame clones, and not every one. The sample lists tens of thousands of clones; around 81% were seen once. The ends were cut back, 5 bases at V and 7 bases at J, with 14 bases in the middle. Germline V lookup: CDR1 SGHAT, CDR2 FQNNGV. The CDR3 is made up of 14 amino acids. The chain uses TRBV11-2 and TRBJ1-4; D may be TRBD1 (5 bases). The sample was peripheral blood. The origin of this receptor is a woman between 65 and 79 years old with acute or convalescent COVID-19. The CDR3 spells CASSPRGEGEKLFF. The CDR3 nucleotides read TGTGCCAGCAGCCCTCGAGGGGAGGGTGAAAAACTGTTTTTT.